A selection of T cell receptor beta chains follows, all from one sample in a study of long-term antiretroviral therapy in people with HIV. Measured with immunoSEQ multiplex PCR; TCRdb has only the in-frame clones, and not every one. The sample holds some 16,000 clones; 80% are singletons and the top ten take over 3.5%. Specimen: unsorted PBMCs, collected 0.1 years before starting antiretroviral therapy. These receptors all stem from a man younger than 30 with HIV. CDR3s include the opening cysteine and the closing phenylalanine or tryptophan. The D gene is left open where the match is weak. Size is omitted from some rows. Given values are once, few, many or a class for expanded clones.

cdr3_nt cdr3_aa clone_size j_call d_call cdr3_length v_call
TGTGCCAGCAGCTTAGGGGTTAACACCGGGGAGCTGTTTTTT CASSLGVNTGELFF . TRBJ2-2 . 14 TRBV7-3
TGCAGCGTTCACCAGGGGCTAGCTGAGTATGGCTACACCTTC CSVHQGLAEYGYTF few TRBJ1-2 . 14 TRBV29-1
TGTGCCAGCGGACAGGGAGCAAGTCAAGATTCACCCCTCCACTTT CASGQGASQDSPLHF . TRBJ1-6 TRBD1 15 TRBV25-1
TGTGCCAGCAGCTTGGTTAGTCTCGGGGGGAAAGGTGGCTACACCTTC CASSLVSLGGKGGYTF . TRBJ1-2 . 16 TRBV5-6
TGTGCCTGGAGTGAGGCTCCGAACCCCTACGAGCAGTACTTC CAWSEAPNPYEQYF . TRBJ2-7 . 14 TRBV30
TGTGCCAGCAGGGATGGGGGGGGTCCCGCAGAGACCCAGTACTTC CASRDGGGPAETQYF few TRBJ2-5 TRBD2 15 TRBV2
TGCGCCAGCAGCTTGGTAAAGCTAGCGGGGGGGTCCGGCGAGCAGTACTTC CASSLVKLAGGSGEQYF . TRBJ2-7 TRBD2 17 TRBV5-1
TGTGCCAGCAGTTTGCGGGGCTCCTATAATTCACCCCTCCACTTT CASSLRGSYNSPLHF . TRBJ1-6 . 15 TRBV27
TGTGCCGCCGGCGGTAGCGGAGTCACCGGGGAGCTGTTTTTT CAAGGSGVTGELFF . TRBJ2-2 . 14 TRBV6-6
TGTGCCACCAGCAGAAGGCAGGGCACAGATACGCAGTATTTT CATSRRQGTDTQYF . TRBJ2-3 . 14 TRBV15
TGCGCCAGCAGCCTAACTACGGGGGCTAGCTACGAGCAGTACTTC CASSLTTGASYEQYF . TRBJ2-7 . 15 TRBV4-1
TGCGCCAGCAGCTTCTTAACAGGGGGGTACAATGAGCAGTTCTTC CASSFLTGGYNEQFF once TRBJ2-1 TRBD1 15 TRBV5-1
TGTGCCAGCAGCTTAGAAACAGGGGGCAATTCACCCCTCCACTTT CASSLETGGNSPLHF few TRBJ1-6 TRBD1 15 TRBV11-2
TGCGCCAGCAGCCCCTGGACTAGCGGGGGGCAAGAGACCCAGTACTTC CASSPWTSGGQETQYF once TRBJ2-5 TRBD2 16 TRBV4-3